The 28 T cell receptor beta chains given below trace back to one sample, sequenced in a study of beta chain features in type 1 diabetes. All of the isolated RNA was reverse transcribed, so expressed TCRB transcripts were sequenced. Method: immunoSEQ multiplex PCR; TCRdb's copy keeps in-frame clones and lacks some. Among hundreds of thousands of clones listed, approximately 28% were seen once. Sequencing was done on a sample of naive CD4+ T cells from blood. The origin of the receptors is a man in his late teens or twenties in good health.

This clone has a handful of counts. The CDR3 sequence: CASSFQAGGGNIQYF. CDR3 DNA sequence: TGTGCCAGCAGCTTTCAAGCGGGAGGAGGAAACATTCAGTACTTC. The chain is built from TRBV7-2 and TRBJ2-4; 9 bases match TRBD2. Germline V gene sequence: CDR1 SGHTA, CDR2 FQGNSA. The junction had 6 bases not matched to a gene; V was cut back by 3 bases and J by 6 bases. The CDR3 contains 15 residues.

This clone was observed a handful of times. The chain links TRBV7-3 to TRBJ1-2, with D possibly being TRBD1 (5 bases). Trimming shortened V by 5 bases and J by 6 bases, and 16 bases separated the two germline ends. From germline, CDR1 is SGHTA and CDR2 FQGTGA. The CDR3 extends over 14 amino acids. CDR3 in amino acids: CASSLRGPPNGYTF. CDR3 sequence (DNA): TGTGCCAGCAGCCTAAGGGGACCTCCGAATGGCTACACCTTC.

This clone was found a few times. Additional DNA sequences in this sample encode the identical CDR3. V is TRBV29-1 and J is TRBJ1-4; maybe TRBD1 (5 bases). CDR3 length: 12 residues. The V end lost 5 bases, the J end lost 6 bases, and 10 bases lay between the germline ends. The germline V gene encodes CDR1 SQVTM and CDR2 ANQGSEA. The chain's CDR3 is CSVLGGDEKLFF. In nucleotides, the CDR3 is TGCAGCGTTCTGGGGGGAGATGAAAAACTGTTTTTT.

V and J are TRBV27 and TRBJ2-6; the D is unclear. With 6 bases removed from V and 0 bases from J, the gap between germline ends came to 15 bases. Germline V CDR1 and CDR2: MNHEY, SMNVEV (reference sequence). The CDR3 length is 17 residues. Written as DNA, the CDR3 is TGTGCCAGCAGCCGCCCCGGACCGAACTCTGGGGCCAACGTCCTGACTTTC. This translates into CASSRPGPNSGANVLTF.

The chain recombines TRBV11-2 with TRBJ2-3, with 7 bases fitting TRBD1. This CDR3 is built from 18 residues. V was clipped by 5 bases and J by 4 bases; unmatched bases: 18. From germline, CDR1 is SGHAT and CDR2 FQNNGV. CDR3 sequence (DNA): TGTGCCAGCAGCCAAAGAACCAGCCGGGACAGCTTTGCAGATACGCAGTATTTT. It translates to CASSQRTSRDSFADTQYF.

V usage is TRBV9 and J usage is TRBJ2-5; possible D gene TRBD1, 6 bases. The CDR3 length is 15 residues. From germline, CDR1 is SGDLS and CDR2 YYNGEE. Between the trimmed V and J ends, which lost 1 base and 5 bases, there was a span of 15 bases. CDR3 coding DNA: TGTGCCAGCAGCGTATTAGGGACACAAGGGGAGACCCAGTACTTC. Its protein product is CASSVLGTQGETQYF. Using reference TRBV9 and TRBJ2-5 for the parts outside the CDR3, the full variable domain is DSGVTQTPKHLITATGQRVTLRCSPRSGDLSVYWYQQSLDQGLQFLIQYYNGEERAKGNILERFSAQQFPDLHSELNLSSLELGDSALYFCASSVLGTQGETQYFGPGTRLLVL.

This chain uses TRBV28 with TRBJ2-7; TRBD2 matches at 7 bases. Germline CDR1 reads MDHEN; CDR2 reads SYDVKM. J gave up 7 bases and V 2 bases, and 8 bases lay outside the gene matches. The CDR3 is made up of 14 amino acids. The CDR3 DNA sequence: TGTGCCAGCAGTTTAAGCCTCAGGGAGGGGGAGCAGTACTTC. Translated, it gives CASSLSLREGEQYF.

J is TRBJ2-3 and V is TRBV11-3; TRBD1 is a possible D gene (7 bases). The CDR3 spans 14 residues. Germline-derived CDR1 and CDR2 are SGHNT and YENEEA. V was clipped by 3 bases and J by 4 bases, with 11 bases between them. The CDR3 bases are TGTGCCAGCAGCTTTGGCAGGGGGGCAGATACGCAGTATTTT. The encoded protein is CASSFGRGADTQYF.

This clone was recorded a few times. The sample carries other DNA sequences with the same CDR3. This sequence joins TRBV5-1 and TRBJ2-5; TRBD1 aligns across 8 bases. Unmatched junction bases numbered 4, after V lost 4 bases and J lost 2 bases. This CDR3 is 14 amino acids long. Germline-derived CDR1 and CDR2 are SGHRS and YFSETQ. The CDR3, as DNA: TGCGCCAGCAGCCTGACAGGGGATCAAGAGACCCAGTACTTC. The encoded protein is CASSLTGDQETQYF.

The V call is TRBV28, the J call TRBJ2-4; 8 bases are a match to TRBD2. The ends lost 8 bases at V and 4 bases at J; junction bases unmatched: 7. Germline CDR1 and CDR2: MDHEN and SYDVKM. The length of the CDR3 is 14 residues. Here the CDR3 reads CASLTAGGKNIQYF. As DNA, the CDR3 is TGTGCCAGCCTTACTGCGGGAGGAAAAAACATTCAGTACTTC. Using reference TRBV28 and TRBJ2-4 for the parts outside the CDR3, the full variable domain is DVKVTQSSRYLVKRTGEKVFLECVQDMDHENMFWYRQDPGLGLRLIYFSYDVKMKEKGDIPEGYSVSREKKERFSLILESASTNQTSMYLCASLTAGGKNIQYFGAGTRLSVL.

The chain couples TRBV7-9 to TRBJ2-7, with 9 positions matching TRBD1. The CDR3 sequence is 13 residues long. CDR1 is SEHNR and CDR2 is FQNEAQ in the germline V gene (reference sequence). The V and J ends lost 7 bases and 4 bases, in that order; junction bases with no gene match: 5. Here the CDR3 DNA reads TGTGCCAGCACCAGGGACAGGGTTTACGAGCAGTACTTC. Translated: CASTRDRVYEQYF.

This chain connects TRBV28 to TRBJ2-7; D ambiguous. The CDR3 extends over 15 amino acids. With 5 bases removed from V and 0 bases from J, the gap between germline ends came to 14 bases. Germline loops: CDR1 MDHEN, CDR2 SYDVKM. CDR3 DNA: TGTGCCAGCAGTACCTCTCCGGCCAGCTCCTACGAGCAGTACTTC. Translation gives CASSTSPASSYEQYF.

This clone was observed a few times. The rearrangement joins TRBV4-3 to TRBJ2-7; D is perhaps TRBD2 (5 bases). CDR1 is LGHNA and CDR2 is YSLEER in the germline V gene. V was shortened by 4 bases and J by 0 bases, with 16 bases between the two germline ends. The CDR3 consists of 16 residues. The CDR3: CASSRQTSGSSYEQYF. In nucleotides, the CDR3 is TGCGCCAGCAGCCGCCAGACCAGCGGATCCTCCTACGAGCAGTACTTC.

The chain combines TRBV4-3 with TRBJ2-1; 12 bases match TRBD2. Looked up from germline, CDR1 is LGHNA and CDR2 is YSLEER. The V segment lost 0 bases and the J segment 7 bases; nucleotides outside the gene matches: 7. This CDR3 is built from 17 residues. Written as DNA, the CDR3 is TGCGCCAGCAGCCAAGATCGACTAGCGGGAGTGTGGAATGAGCAGTTCTTC. This translates into CASSQDRLAGVWNEQFF.

This clone has more than one count but fewer than ten. The chain is built from TRBV14 and TRBJ2-1; D not certain. The CDR3 contains 14 residues. CDR1 is SGHDN and CDR2 is FVKESK in the germline V gene. V lost 0 bases, J lost 7 bases, and 10 bases lay in between. The CDR3 is CASSQDRRWNEQFF. The CDR3 DNA sequence: TGTGCCAGCAGCCAAGATCGGAGATGGAATGAGCAGTTCTTC.

This clone was counted a few times. The rearrangement links TRBV29-1 to TRBJ2-3, with TRBD2 identical over 9 bases. Trimming at V came to 7 bases and at J to 2 bases, leaving 4 bases not matched to a gene. The CDR3 has 13 residues. Germline CDR1 and CDR2: SQVTM and ANQGSEA. The CDR3 here is CSEAGGITDTQYF. The DNA for the CDR3 is TGCAGCGAGGCGGGAGGGATCACAGATACGCAGTATTTT.

V gene TRBV1 combines with J gene TRBJ1-2. TRBV1 is deemed a pseudogene. The CDR3 consists of 18 residues. Here the CDR3 DNA reads TGCACCAGCAGCCAAGCGGGCAGGCGACCCGCAGCTAACTATGGCTACACCTTC. Protein sequence: CTSSQAGRRPAANYGYTF.

This clone turned up a few times. The chain combines TRBV2 with TRBJ2-7; the D gene is possibly TRBD2 (5 bases). V was clipped by 11 bases and J by 2 bases, with 19 bases between them. There are 14 residues in the CDR3. CDR1 and CDR2 (germline): SNHLY, FYNNEI. CDR3 amino acids: CAVAIGRAAYEQYF. Written as DNA, the CDR3 is TGTGCCGTTGCGATAGGGCGGGCCGCCTACGAGCAGTACTTC. Based on the CDR3 plus reference TRBV2 and TRBJ2-7, the full variable domain is EPEVTQTPSHQVTQMGQEVILRCVPISNHLYFYWYRQILGQKVEFLVSFYNNEISEKSEIFDDQFSVERPDGSNFTLKIRSTKLEDSAMYFCAVAIGRAAYEQYFGPGTRLTVT.

A few counts support this clone. The V and J genes are TRBV25-1 and TRBJ2-1; 10 bases match TRBD1. This CDR3 has 15 residues. V trimming: 9 bases; J trimming: 8 bases; junction bases outside the gene matches: 13. CDR1 is MGHDK and CDR2 is SYGVNS in the germline V gene. The CDR3 protein is CASDFWDRGRDEQFF. Here the CDR3 DNA reads TGTGCCAGTGATTTCTGGGACAGGGGTAGGGATGAGCAGTTCTTC. Combining the CDR3 with reference TRBV25-1 and TRBJ2-1 gives the whole variable domain EADIYQTPRYLVIGTGKKITLECSQTMGHDKMYWYQQDPGMELHLIHYSYGVNSTEKGDLSSESTVSRIRTEHFPLTLESARPSHTSQYLCASDFWDRGRDEQFFGPGTRLTVL.

This clone was seen only a few times. The chain employs TRBV30 and TRBJ1-5; D is uncertain. There are 13 residues in the CDR3. Trimming stripped 5 bases from V and 4 bases from J, with 12 bases between. CDR1 GTSNPN and CDR2 SVGIG come from the germline V gene (reference sequence). In DNA, the CDR3 is TGTGCCTGGGAGCCGTATAAGAATCAGCCCCAGCATTTT. Amino acids: CAWEPYKNQPQHF.

This clone was picked up a small number of times. V is TRBV9 and J is TRBJ1-1, with unresolved D. The CDR3 runs 17 residues. The V and J ends lost 4 bases and 0 bases respectively, with 19 bases between them. In germline, CDR1 is SGDLS, CDR2 YYNGEE. The CDR3: CASSSRATVRMNTEAFF. DNA for the CDR3: TGTGCCAGCAGCTCCCGTGCCACAGTTCGAATGAACACTGAAGCTTTCTTT.

V is TRBV29-1 and J is TRBJ2-1, with TRBD1 as a possible D gene (5 bases). This CDR3 is built from 14 residues. Trimming took off 4 bases at V and 10 bases at J, with 20 bases between the two ends. The germline V gene encodes CDR1 SQVTM and CDR2 ANQGSEA. CDR3 in amino acids: CSVVPAAKGKEQFF. For the CDR3, the DNA is TGCAGCGTTGTGCCGGCGGCCAAGGGGAAAGAGCAGTTCTTC.

This clone was detected only a few times. The chain uses TRBV6-6 and TRBJ2-5, with D perhaps assigned TRBD1 or TRBD2 (7 bases each). The CDR3 loop spans 13 amino acids. Germline assignment: CDR1 MNHNY and CDR2 SVGAGI (reference sequence). V dropped 10 bases and J dropped 5 bases, with 17 bases sitting between them. The DNA of the CDR3 is TGTGCCACAGATTCAGGGGGAGGGGAGACCCAGTACTTC. Amino acid sequence: CATDSGGGETQYF.

This clone was detected a few times. The chain carries TRBV7-8 and TRBJ1-3; D not resolved. Germline-derived CDR1 and CDR2 are SGHVS and FQNEAQ. CDR3 length: 14 residues. V lost 1 base and J lost 1, with 5 bases in between. CDR3 sequence: CASSLGSSGNTIYF. CDR3 DNA: TGTGCCAGCAGCTTAGGTTCATCTGGAAACACCATATATTTT.

The rearrangement joins TRBV28 to TRBJ2-7; TRBD1 aligns across 7 bases. V shed 8 bases and J 4 bases; nucleotides not matched to a gene: 11. This CDR3 comprises 14 residues. Germline-derived CDR1 and CDR2 are MDHEN and SYDVKM. CDR3 loop: CASLQRGRSYEQYF. In nucleotides, the CDR3 is TGTGCCAGCCTCCAAAGGGGGCGCAGTTACGAGCAGTACTTC.

V gene TRBV7-9 combines with J gene TRBJ2-3, with D perhaps TRBD2 (6 bases). V lost 5 bases to trimming and J lost 4 bases, with 13 bases between them. The CDR3 loop spans 14 amino acids. The V gene's germline CDR1 is SEHNR and CDR2 FQNEAQ (reference sequence). This CDR3 is CASSPRTISDTQYF. CDR3 sequence (DNA): TGTGCCAGCAGCCCAAGGACTATCTCAGATACGCAGTATTTT.

This chain connects TRBV6-4 to TRBJ2-3; D remains ambiguous. The CDR3 is made up of 13 amino acids. The germline CDR1 and CDR2 sequences are MRHNA and SNTAGT. V was pared by 4 bases and J by 4 bases, with 9 bases between. In DNA form, the CDR3 reads TGTGCCAGCAGTGTGGACCGCGCAGATACGCAGTATTTT. Protein product: CASSVDRADTQYF.

The chain combines TRBV29-1 with TRBJ1-3; D is perhaps TRBD1 (6 bases). This CDR3 region has 13 residues. Germline CDR1 and CDR2: SQVTM and ANQGSEA. V lost 3 bases and J 4 bases, leaving 10 bases between the germline ends. CDR3 protein: CSVEGTSGNTIYF. The CDR3 region has the DNA TGCAGCGTTGAGGGGACATCGGGAAACACCATATATTTT.